This T cell receptor beta chain was recorded in a study of T cells in Graves' hyperthyroidism and ophthalmopathy. TCR beta CDR3 regions were amplified from RNA transcripts. The HTBI primer set served for first-round RT-PCR of the TCR CDR3. TCRdb re-called the multiplex PCR reads with MiXCR, one entry per CDR3 protein. Here the sample spans 600,000 to 750,000 distinct CDR3 sequences, 15% to 20% being singletons. Diagnosis relied on clinical symptoms, serum thyroxine and TRAb, thyroid ultrasound and orbital computed tomography. J was trimmed by 5 bases and V by 5 bases; bases with no gene match: 9. This CDR3 spans 17 amino acids. CDR1 and CDR2 (germline): SGHVS, FNYEAQ.

This chain links TRBV7-6 with TRBJ2-3, with TRBD2 matching 14 bases. This TCR was recovered from a middle-aged man with Graves' hyperthyroidism. Sequenced: blood. The CDR3 region has the DNA TGTGCCAGCAGCCCCCCCGGGACTAGCGGGAGACGAGATACGCAGTATTTT. Translating it yields CASSPPGTSGRRDTQYF.